This passage covers 22 T cell receptor beta chains from one sample sequenced in a study of cytomegalovirus exposure and HLA in healthy donors (dated by TCRdb to 2016 to 2017). Library method: the immunoSEQ multiplex PCR assay. For the multiplex PCR, a mixture combining 60 forward primers for TCR Vbeta segments and 13 reverse primers for TCR Jbeta segments was used. TCRdb's version of the immuneACCESS table is confined to in-frame rearrangements and falls short of the full clone set. An unresolved V gene accounts for under half of the shortfall where checked; the remainder is of unknown origin. This sample comprises 95,000 to 150,000 clones, 77% of them detected only once. The ten top clones hold approximately 5.5% of the sample. Sequencing was carried out using PBMCs. Receptor source: a man aged 18 to 35 in good health and CMV-seropositive.

This clone has a single count. The chain carries TRBV19 and TRBJ2-5; the D gene is possibly TRBD1 (5 bases). Germline V lookup: CDR1 LNHDA, CDR2 SQIVND (reference sequence). The CDR3 spans 12 residues. Trimming left V 10 bases short and J 2 bases short, with 11 bases between. The CDR3 loop is CATQGYQETQYF. For the CDR3, the DNA is TGTGCCACCCAGGGTTATCAAGAGACCCAGTACTTC.

This rearrangement joins TRBV30 to TRBJ2-3; TRBD2 matches 8 bases. The CDR3 is 16 amino acids. V was clipped by 0 bases and J by 0 bases; unmatched bases: 5. CDR1 and CDR2 from the germline V gene are GTSNPN and SVGIG (reference sequence). The CDR3 nucleotides are TGTGCCTGGAGTGTAACTAGCGGTTATAGCACAGATACGCAGTATTTT. Translated, it gives CAWSVTSGYSTDTQYF.

This clone occurred once. This chain connects TRBV10-1 to TRBJ2-2, with 12 bases lining up with TRBD2. Losses at the gene ends were 7 bases for V and 7 bases for J; bases not matched to a gene: 10. The germline V gene encodes CDR1 WNHNN and CDR2 SYGVQD (reference sequence). The CDR3 is 16 amino acids. The CDR3 is CASKYRTSGVRGELFF. The CDR3 DNA sequence: TGCGCCAGCAAGTATAGGACTAGCGGGGTGCGCGGGGAGCTGTTTTTT.

V gene TRBV6-5 combines with J gene TRBJ2-2, with 9 bases fitting TRBD2. Looked up from germline, CDR1 is MNHEY and CDR2 is SVGAGI. After removal of 2 bases from V and 8 bases from J, the junction contained 6 bases not matched to a gene. This CDR3 is built from 15 residues. The CDR3 DNA follows: TGTGCCAGCAGTTACCAGCGGGGGGATCCTGGGGAGCTGTTTTTT. It yields the protein CASSYQRGDPGELFF.

This rearrangement joins TRBV7-9 to TRBJ2-5; D gene uncertain. The closer fit of TRBJ2-7 to the DNA end suggests the J call may be wrong. The CDR3 consists of 13 residues. Germline CDR1 reads SEHNR; CDR2 reads FQNEAQ (reference sequence). CDR3 bases: TGTGCCAGCACCGCGTTATATTCCTACGAGCAGTACTTC. It specifies CASTALYSYEQYF.

This clone appeared a single time. The chain joins TRBV6-5 to TRBJ2-7, with D possibly matching TRBD2 (6 bases). The V end was cut by 7 bases, the J end by 0 bases, with 16 bases between. The germline CDR1 and CDR2 sequences are MNHEY and SVGAGI. The CDR3 runs to 15 residues. CDR3 region: CASTNESGRSYEQYF. The CDR3 bases are TGTGCCAGCACCAACGAAAGCGGGCGCTCCTACGAGCAGTACTTC.

This chain connects TRBV4-1 to TRBJ2-7, with no clear D. V shed 3 bases and J shed 4 bases, with 13 bases lying between them. CDR1 is MGHRA, CDR2 YSYEKL, per germline. The length of the CDR3 is 14 residues. In DNA, the CDR3 is TGCGCCAGCAGCCAGGGTCTCCCGGAGTACGAGCAGTACTTC. Amino acids: CASSQGLPEYEQYF.

This clone was seen just once. The chain carries TRBV13 and TRBJ1-2; D ambiguous. The CDR3 has 17 amino acids. CDR1 and CDR2 (germline): PRHDT, FYEKMQ (reference sequence). V was cut by 1 base and J by 3 bases, with 18 bases left in between. The DNA of the CDR3 is TGTGCCAGCAGCTTAGCCACGGTGGAGGGTGACGACTATGGCTACACCTTC. It specifies CASSLATVEGDDYGYTF. The whole variable domain, filled in from reference TRBV13 and TRBJ1-2, reads AAGVIQSPRHLIKEKRETATLKCYPIPRHDTVYWYQQGPGQDPQFLISFYEKMQSDKGSIPDRFSAQQFSDYHSELNMSSLELGDSALYFCASSLATVEGDDYGYTFGSGTRLTVV.

This clone appeared once. This sequence joins TRBV6-1 and TRBJ2-5, with 7 bases lining up with TRBD1. The V and J ends lost 5 bases and 1 base, in that order; junction bases with no gene match: 4. The germline V gene encodes CDR1 MNHNS and CDR2 SASEGT. CDR3 length equals 14 residues. CDR3 sequence: CASSSYRGQETQYF. The CDR3 DNA sequence: TGTGCCAGCAGTTCTTACAGGGGCCAAGAGACCCAGTACTTC.

This sequence joins TRBV7-6 and TRBJ2-5; tentatively, D is TRBD1 (7 bases). This CDR3 region has 17 residues. Germline assignment: CDR1 SGHVS and CDR2 FNYEAQ. V was cut by 1 base and J by 3 bases, with 18 bases left in between. The CDR3 is CASSLGGGGTEEETQYF. CDR3 DNA sequence: TGTGCCAGCAGCTTAGGAGGCGGCGGGACAGAAGAAGAGACCCAGTACTTC.

This clone was recorded only once. The chain recombines TRBV28 with TRBJ2-1; 7 nucleotides align to TRBD2. V trimming: 5 bases; J trimming: 15 bases; junction bases outside the gene matches: 13. Germline-derived CDR1 and CDR2 are MDHEN and SYDVKM. This CDR3 is 13 amino acids long. The CDR3, as DNA: TGTGCCAGCAGTCCGACGGGGACTACCCAGCGGTTCTTC. Its translation: CASSPTGTTQRFF.

The rearrangement joins TRBV21-1 to TRBJ1-1. TRBV21-1 is a pseudogene. The CDR3 consists of 12 residues. The CDR3 DNA reads as TGTGCCAGCAGCGGACGGACTTATGAAGCTTTCTTT. This sequence encodes CASSGRTYEAFF.

V usage is TRBV28 and J usage is TRBJ2-1; 8 nucleotides agree with TRBD2. V shed 7 bases, J shed 1 base, and the junction held 6 bases outside the gene matches. CDR3 length: 15 amino acids. CDR1 MDHEN and CDR2 SYDVKM come from the germline V gene. The CDR3 protein is CASITRGGSYNEQFF. In DNA, the CDR3 is TGTGCCAGCATCACCCGGGGGGGATCCTACAATGAGCAGTTCTTC.

The chain is built from TRBV6-1 and TRBJ2-5; 8 positions match TRBD2. V dropped 3 bases and J dropped 7; count of bases not matched to a gene: 10. CDR1 and CDR2 (germline): MNHNS, SASEGT. The CDR3 has 15 amino acids. CDR3 protein: CASSDIDGGGGTQYF. The CDR3 nucleotides read TGTGCCAGCAGTGATATTGACGGGGGGGGTGGGACCCAGTACTTC.

The chain recombines TRBV7-2 with TRBJ2-5; D gene unclear. The J call may be wrong; the DNA end is better matched by TRBJ2-7. The CDR3 totals 13 residues. Germline loops: CDR1 SGHTA, CDR2 FQGNSA. The CDR3 is CASSSVSAYEQYF. The CDR3, as DNA: TGTGCCAGCAGCTCCGTGAGTGCCTACGAGCAGTACTTC.

This chain links TRBV7-6 with TRBJ1-2; 8 positions match TRBD1. The length of the CDR3 is 13 residues. The V gene end was trimmed by 5 bases and the J gene end by 8 bases; junction bases not matched to a gene: 7. The germline V gene has CDR1 SGHVS and CDR2 FNYEAQ. Here the CDR3 reads CASSGKDREGYTF. CDR3 DNA sequence: TGTGCCAGCAGCGGCAAGGACAGGGAAGGCTACACCTTC.

The gene calls are TRBV7-9 and TRBJ1-2; 8 bases map to TRBD1. V dropped 5 bases and J dropped 7; count of bases not matched to a gene: 6. The germline gives CDR1 SEHNR, CDR2 FQNEAQ (reference sequence). The CDR3 covers 13 residues. CDR3 in DNA: TGTGCCAGCAGCCCAACACAGGGGGGTGGCTACACCTTC. Protein product: CASSPTQGGGYTF.

The chain recombines TRBV4-1 with TRBJ1-5, with TRBD1 matching over 8 bases. This CDR3 has 16 residues. After removal of 0 bases from V and 2 bases from J, the junction contained 3 bases not matched to a gene. CDR1 and CDR2 from the germline V gene are MGHRA and YSYEKL. The CDR3 coding sequence is TGCGCCAGCAGCCAAGAACCAGGGGGCGGCAATCAGCCCCAGCATTTT. It encodes CASSQEPGGGNQPQHF.

The chain couples TRBV2 to TRBJ2-5; TRBD1 agrees at 7 bases. The trim removed 6 bases at V and 4 bases at J, leaving 8 bases unmatched. CDR1 and CDR2 (germline): SNHLY, FYNNEI. The CDR3 length is 14 residues. DNA for the CDR3: TGTGCCAGCAGAAGAAGGACAGGAGGAGAGACCCAGTACTTC. Translation: CASRRRTGGETQYF.

This sequence joins TRBV7-9 and TRBJ2-7; TRBD2 agrees at 10 bases. From germline, CDR1 is SEHNR and CDR2 FQNEAQ (reference sequence). The CDR3 has 15 residues. After removal of 4 bases from V and 5 bases from J, the junction contained 8 bases not matched to a gene. The DNA of the CDR3 is TGTGCCAGCAGCTCGCCTAGCGGGAGTGTGGACGAGCAGTACTTC. Amino acid sequence: CASSSPSGSVDEQYF.

The rearrangement uses TRBV4-1 and TRBJ1-2; TRBD1 agrees at 7 bases. V was clipped by 1 base and J by 4 bases; unmatched bases: 0. The CDR3 loop spans 13 amino acids. In germline, CDR1 is MGHRA, CDR2 YSYEKL. The DNA for the CDR3 is TGCGCCAGCAGCCAAGGGACAGGCTATGGCTACACCTTC. It is translated as CASSQGTGYGYTF.

This chain joins TRBV9 and TRBJ2-3, with D hard to call. V lost 0 bases, J lost 8 bases, and 16 bases lay in between. The V gene's germline CDR1 is SGDLS and CDR2 YYNGEE. CDR3 length: 15 amino acids. The CDR3 protein is CASSVESGHGGTQYF. The DNA of the CDR3 is TGTGCCAGCAGCGTAGAAAGTGGCCATGGTGGTACGCAGTATTTT.